What follows is one T cell receptor beta chain and its context. Its antigen is as yet unknown. This entry comes from a study of monozygotic twins with inflammatory bowel disease. TCRdb re-called the 5' RACE reads and gives one entry per CDR3 protein, without DNA. In total, the table holds 150,000 to 200,000 distinct CDR3 sequences. Findings of the study overall: None of the different T cell subtypes could be distinguished from one another. Repertoire likeness was no different across concordant and discordant twins, perhaps owing to restricted power. Researchers report that IBD patients shared fewer clonotypes with others than healthy twins, especially amid disease activity. Support for a single strong signal or clonotype associated with IBD was absent.

This CDR3 is 11 amino acids long. Germline loops: CDR1 MNHEY, CDR2 SVGEGT. Source material: blood. The chain carries TRBV6-2 or TRBV6-3 and TRBJ2-1; the TRBD1 assignment by TCRdb is unverifiable without DNA. This clonotype was sampled from a human donor with ulcerative colitis or Crohn's disease, or a healthy co-twin of an affected twin (not recorded which). CDR3 residues: CASSPRKRQFF.